Following are 22 T cell receptor beta chains from one sample sequenced in a study of blood T cell repertoires in COVID-19. Profiling relied on immunoSEQ multiplex PCR, and the TCRdb table lists in-frame clones only, not all of them. This table holds around 200,000 clones, around 82% found once. Material: peripheral blood. Receptor source: a woman aged 40 to 49 with active or convalescent COVID-19.

The rearrangement joins TRBV5-8 to TRBJ2-7, with D possibly being TRBD2 (6 bases). The CDR3 runs 13 residues. Germline V gene lookup returns CDR1 SGHTS and CDR2 YDEGEE. V lost 5 bases to trimming and J lost 6 bases, with 15 bases between them. This CDR3 reads CASRRSVGGEQYF. CDR3 nucleotides: TGTGCCAGCAGACGGTCAGTCGGGGGCGAGCAGTACTTC.

The chain combines TRBV21-1 with TRBJ2-7; no check of the table's D call, TRBD1, against the DNA was made. TRBV21-1 is listed as a pseudogene. The CDR3 has 16 amino acids. CDR3 bases: TGTGCCAGCAGCTTCCACCTCCGGGACAGGGGCCACGAGCAGTACTTC. Translation gives CASSFHLRDRGHEQYF.

This rearrangement joins TRBV10-3 to TRBJ2-7, with TRBD2 matching over 12 bases. Trimming removed 0 bases from V and 2 bases from J; junction bases left unmatched: 11. Germline CDR1 ENHRY, CDR2 SYGVKD. The CDR3 has 19 amino acids. The CDR3 sequence: CAISESLLAGGRHPYEQYF. The DNA for the CDR3 is TGTGCCATCAGTGAGTCATTACTAGCGGGGGGCCGACACCCCTACGAGCAGTACTTC.

Only one count was recorded for this clone. This chain uses TRBV21-1 with TRBJ2-7; the table names TRBD2, a call not compared with the DNA. TRBV21-1 counts as a pseudogene. There are 17 residues in the CDR3. The CDR3 DNA sequence: TGTGCCAGCAGCAAAGGGGGGACTAGCGGCCGCGCCTACGAGCAGTACTTC. It translates to CASSKGGTSGRAYEQYF.

The rearrangement uses TRBV30 and TRBJ1-1, with a weak D call TRBD1 (5 bases). CDR1 and CDR2 (germline): GTSNPN, SVGIG (reference sequence). V was pared by 6 bases and J by 7 bases, with 18 bases between. The CDR3 totals 13 residues. For the CDR3, the DNA is TGTGCCTGCCTAGTCAGGGAGGTTGGTGAAGCTTTCTTT. The encoded protein is CACLVREVGEAFF.

The rearrangement links TRBV5-4 to TRBJ2-7; TRBD2 aligns across 9 bases. Germline V gene data show CDR1 as SGHNT and CDR2 as YYREEE (reference sequence). The ends lost 0 bases at V and 3 bases at J; junction bases unmatched: 1. CDR3 length equals 14 residues. The DNA of the CDR3 is TGTGCCAGCAGCTTGGGACTAGCGGACTACGAGCAGTACTTC. Encoded protein: CASSLGLADYEQYF.

The chain is built from TRBV13 and TRBJ2-7; D is possibly TRBD2 (6 bases). The CDR3 runs to 16 residues. In germline, CDR1 is PRHDT, CDR2 FYEKMQ (reference sequence). V lost 2 bases, J lost 4 bases, and 18 bases lay in between. The CDR3, as DNA: TGTGCCAGCAGCTTAACCTGGAGGACTACCCAATACGAGCAGTACTTC. Translation: CASSLTWRTTQYEQYF.

V is TRBV6-5 and J is TRBJ1-1; maybe TRBD1 (5 bases). Between the trimmed V and J ends, which lost 0 bases and 2 bases, there was a span of 7 bases. Germline CDR1 is MNHEY and CDR2 is SVGAGI. The CDR3 extends over 14 amino acids. CDR3 in amino acids: CASSYSGGNTEAFF. In DNA form, the CDR3 reads TGTGCCAGCAGTTACTCGGGGGGAAACACTGAAGCTTTCTTT.

The chain carries TRBV27 and TRBJ2-1; D ambiguous. This CDR3 is built from 12 residues. V lost 2 bases to trimming and J lost 11 bases, with 10 bases between them. Germline values: CDR1 MNHEY, CDR2 SMNVEV (reference sequence). The CDR3 reads CASSLERTQQFF. The DNA for the CDR3 is TGTGCCAGCAGTTTAGAGCGAACCCAGCAGTTCTTC.

V and J are TRBV5-1 and TRBJ2-3, with 12 nucleotides matching TRBD2. The germline CDR1 and CDR2 sequences are SGHRS and YFSETQ. Unmatched junction bases numbered 9, after V lost 2 bases and J lost 2 bases. The CDR3 sequence is 18 residues long. In nucleotides, the CDR3 is TGCGCCAGCAGCTTTTACCTCCGGACTAGCGGGAACACAGATACGCAGTATTTT. Translated: CASSFYLRTSGNTDTQYF.

This clone was seen a handful of times. This chain links TRBV7-6 with TRBJ2-5; 7 bases map to TRBD2. Losses at the gene ends were 0 bases for V and 2 bases for J; bases not matched to a gene: 0. The germline V gene has CDR1 SGHVS and CDR2 FNYEAQ. The CDR3 consists of 14 residues. CDR3 coding DNA: TGTGCCAGCAGCTTAGCGGGGGGGCAAGAGACCCAGTACTTC. It is translated as CASSLAGGQETQYF.

This chain links TRBV19 with TRBJ1-2; D is ambiguous. Germline assignment: CDR1 LNHDA and CDR2 SQIVND (reference sequence). The V end was cut by 1 base, the J end by 8 bases, with 11 bases between. The CDR3 totals 13 residues. Written as DNA, the CDR3 is TGTGCCAGTAGTATAGGCCCGGGATCCGGCTACACCTTC. It yields the protein CASSIGPGSGYTF.

The chain carries TRBV7-8 and TRBJ1-5; D gene unclear. V was clipped by 2 bases and J by 7 bases, with 9 bases between them. CDR1 is SGHVS and CDR2 is FQNEAQ in the germline V gene. The CDR3 loop spans 13 amino acids. DNA for the CDR3: TGTGCCAGCAGCTTAATGCCGGGGCAGCCCCAGCATTTT. Translating gives CASSLMPGQPQHF.

The chain has TRBV3-1 (or the pseudogene TRBV3-2) and TRBJ1-5, with D possibly TRBD1 on 6 matching bases. Trimming shortened V by 1 base and J by 5 bases, and 9 bases separated the two germline ends. The CDR3 is 14 residues long. CDR1 LGHDT and CDR2 YNNKEL come from the germline V gene (reference sequence). CDR3: CASSQGGQDQPQHF. CDR3 coding DNA: TGTGCCAGCAGCCAAGGGGGGCAAGATCAGCCCCAGCATTTT.

The rearrangement links TRBV7-2 to TRBJ2-7; no firm D call. The CDR3 is 13 residues long. Germline assignment: CDR1 SGHTA and CDR2 FQGNSA. With 5 bases removed from V and 3 bases from J, the gap between germline ends came to 11 bases. CDR3 bases: TGTGCCAGCAGCCAGAACCCCAACTACGAGCAGTACTTC. Translating gives CASSQNPNYEQYF.

The chain links TRBV19 to TRBJ2-7, with TRBD1 as a possible D gene (5 bases). CDR3 length equals 12 residues. CDR1 and CDR2 from the germline V gene are LNHDA and SQIVND (reference sequence). V dropped 5 bases and J dropped 6 bases, with 11 bases sitting between them. The CDR3, as DNA: TGTGCCAGTAGTGAGTCAGGGTCCGAGCAGTACTTC. Protein sequence: CASSESGSEQYF.

The CDR3, as DNA: TGTGCCAGCAGCTTAGACAGGGGGAGCAATCAGCCCCAGCATTTT. It codes for CASSLDRGSNQPQHF. This chain joins TRBV7-9 and TRBJ1-5, with 8 bases identical to TRBD1. Germline V gene lookup returns CDR1 SEHNR and CDR2 FQNEAQ (reference sequence). The CDR3 consists of 15 residues. J was trimmed by 1 base and V by 1 base; bases with no gene match: 0. Drawing the rest from reference TRBV7-9 and TRBJ1-5, the complete variable domain is DTGVSQNPRHKITKRGQNVTFRCDPISEHNRLYWYRQTLGQGPEFLTYFQNEAQLEKSRLLSDRFSAERPKGSFSTLEIQRTEQGDSAMYLCASSLDRGSNQPQHFGDGTRLSIL.

The V and J genes are TRBV20-1 and TRBJ2-4; possibly TRBD2 for D (6 bases). The V and J ends lost 3 bases and 8 bases respectively, with 20 bases between them. The CDR3 runs to 15 residues. From germline, CDR1 is DFQATT and CDR2 SNEGSKA (reference sequence). This CDR3 is CSASEPGHPGDIQYF. DNA for the CDR3: TGCAGTGCTAGTGAACCGGGCCACCCGGGAGACATTCAGTACTTC.

The V call is TRBV6-5, the J call TRBJ1-2; 7 bases are shared with TRBD1. V lost 2 bases and J lost 5; bases outside the gene matches: 5. The CDR3 runs 14 residues. Per germline, CDR1 MNHEY and CDR2 SVGAGI. Here the CDR3 DNA reads TGTGCCAGCAGTTACCCCGGCAGGGGGTATGGCTACACCTTC. As protein: CASSYPGRGYGYTF.

This CDR3 is CATSGGETLYGYTF. DNA for the CDR3: TGTGCCACCAGTGGGGGAGAGACCCTCTATGGCTACACCTTC. The chain carries TRBV24-1 and TRBJ1-2; D unresolved. Trimming took 5 bases from V and 4 from J, leaving 13 bases between them. This CDR3 is built from 14 residues. Germline V lookup: CDR1 KGHDR, CDR2 SFDVKD.

The rearrangement uses TRBV7-9 and TRBJ2-7; D is unclear. The CDR3 contains 13 residues. The germline CDR1 and CDR2 sequences are SEHNR and FQNEAQ (reference sequence). The V and J ends lost 1 base and 1 base respectively, with 5 bases between them. This CDR3 reads CASSLVQSYEQYF. CDR3 nucleotide sequence: TGTGCCAGCAGCTTAGTCCAGTCCTACGAGCAGTACTTC.

The J gene is TRBJ1-1, the V gene TRBV6-4, with D unclear. CDR1 is MRHNA, CDR2 SNTAGT, per germline. This CDR3 comprises 11 residues. V was clipped by 0 bases and J by 10 bases, with 6 bases between them. The CDR3 is CASSDSSRAFF. The CDR3 DNA is TGTGCCAGCAGTGACTCGAGTAGAGCTTTCTTT.